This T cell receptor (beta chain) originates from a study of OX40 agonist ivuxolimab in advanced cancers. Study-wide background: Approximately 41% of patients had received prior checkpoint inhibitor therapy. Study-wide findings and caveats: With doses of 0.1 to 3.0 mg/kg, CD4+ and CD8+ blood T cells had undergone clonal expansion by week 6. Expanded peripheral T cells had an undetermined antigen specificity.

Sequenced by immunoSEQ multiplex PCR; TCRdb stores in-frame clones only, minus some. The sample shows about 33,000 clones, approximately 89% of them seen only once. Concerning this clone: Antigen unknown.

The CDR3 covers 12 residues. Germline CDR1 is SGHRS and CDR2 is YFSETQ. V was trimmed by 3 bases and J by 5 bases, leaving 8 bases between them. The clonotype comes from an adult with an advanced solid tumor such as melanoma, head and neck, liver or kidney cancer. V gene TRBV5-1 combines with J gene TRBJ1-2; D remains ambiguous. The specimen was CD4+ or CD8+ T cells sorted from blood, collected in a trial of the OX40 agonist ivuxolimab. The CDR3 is CASSSDGYGYTF. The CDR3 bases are TGCGCCAGCAGCTCGGACGGATATGGCTACACCTTC. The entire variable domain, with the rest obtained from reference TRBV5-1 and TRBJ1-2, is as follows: KAGVTQTPRYLIKTRGQQVTLSCSPISGHRSVSWYQQTPGQGLQFLFEYFSETQRNKGNFPGRFSGRQFSNSRSEMNVSTLELGDSALYLCASSSDGYGYTFGSGTRLTVV.